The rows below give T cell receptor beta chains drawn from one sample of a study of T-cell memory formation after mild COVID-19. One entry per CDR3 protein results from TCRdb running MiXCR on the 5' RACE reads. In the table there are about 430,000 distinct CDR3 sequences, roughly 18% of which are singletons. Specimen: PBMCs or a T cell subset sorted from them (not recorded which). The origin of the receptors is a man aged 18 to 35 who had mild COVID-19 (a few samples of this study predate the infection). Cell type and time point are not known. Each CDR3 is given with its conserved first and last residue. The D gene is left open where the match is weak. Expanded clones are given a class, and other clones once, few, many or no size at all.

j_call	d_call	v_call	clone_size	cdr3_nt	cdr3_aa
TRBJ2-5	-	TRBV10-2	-	TGCGCCAGCAGTGAGTTTCCGGGACTCGGGGAAGAGACCCAGTACTTC	CASSEFPGLGEETQYF
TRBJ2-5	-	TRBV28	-	TGTGCCAGCAGTTTCCGGGCTCGGGAGACCCAGTACTTC	CASSFRARETQYF
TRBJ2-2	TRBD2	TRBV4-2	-	TGTGCCAGCAGCCAAGATGGCCCGGGGGGCACCGGGGAGCTGTTTTTT	CASSQDGPGGTGELFF
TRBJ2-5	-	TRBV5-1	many	TGCGCCAGCAGCTTCGGCGGCTACCAAGAGACCCAGTACTTC	CASSFGGYQETQYF
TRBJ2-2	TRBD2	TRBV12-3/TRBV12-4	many	TGTGCCAGCAGTCCTGGACTAGTTAGCCGGGAGCTGTTTTTT	CASSPGLVSRELFF
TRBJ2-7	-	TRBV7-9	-	TGTGCCAGCAGCTTAGGGGAAGGGTCCCGCCACGAGCAGTACTTC	CASSLGEGSRHEQYF
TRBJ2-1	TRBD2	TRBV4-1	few	TGCGCCAGCAGCGAAGGACTAGCGGGGGCCCGAGGTCAGTTCTTC	CASSEGLAGARGQFF
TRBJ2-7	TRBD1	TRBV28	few	TGTGCCAGCAGCCAGAGCCCGGGACAGATCTACGAGCAGTACTTC	CASSQSPGQIYEQYF
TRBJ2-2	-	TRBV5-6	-	TGTGCCAGCAAAGGGGGCACCGGGGAGCTGTTTTTT	CASKGGTGELFF
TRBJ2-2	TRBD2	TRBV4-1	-	TGCGCCAGCAGCCAAGACGGCGCGGGGGGATTAAAGACCGGGGAGCTGTTTTTT	CASSQDGAGGLKTGELFF
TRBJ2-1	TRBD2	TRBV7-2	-	TGTGCCAGCAGCTTAGACGCGGGGGGTTTAAGCGATGAGCAGTTCTTC	CASSLDAGGLSDEQFF